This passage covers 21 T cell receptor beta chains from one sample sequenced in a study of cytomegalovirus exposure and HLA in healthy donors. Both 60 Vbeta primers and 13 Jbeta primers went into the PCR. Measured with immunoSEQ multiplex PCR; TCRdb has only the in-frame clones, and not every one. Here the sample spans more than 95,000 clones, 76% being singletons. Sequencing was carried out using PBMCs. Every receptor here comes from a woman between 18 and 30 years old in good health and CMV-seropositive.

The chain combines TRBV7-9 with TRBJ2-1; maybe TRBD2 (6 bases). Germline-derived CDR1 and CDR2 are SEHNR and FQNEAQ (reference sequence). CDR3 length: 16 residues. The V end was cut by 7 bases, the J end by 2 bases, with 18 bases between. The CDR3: CASTFHPTRTYNEQFF. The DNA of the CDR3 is TGTGCCAGCACCTTCCACCCGACTAGAACCTACAATGAGCAGTTCTTC.

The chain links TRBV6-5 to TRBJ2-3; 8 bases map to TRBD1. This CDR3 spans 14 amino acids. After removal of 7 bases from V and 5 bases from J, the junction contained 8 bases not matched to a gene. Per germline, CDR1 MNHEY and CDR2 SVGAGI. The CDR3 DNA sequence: TGTGCCAGCACTTCCGACAGGGGTGGAGATACGCAGTATTTT. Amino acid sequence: CASTSDRGGDTQYF.

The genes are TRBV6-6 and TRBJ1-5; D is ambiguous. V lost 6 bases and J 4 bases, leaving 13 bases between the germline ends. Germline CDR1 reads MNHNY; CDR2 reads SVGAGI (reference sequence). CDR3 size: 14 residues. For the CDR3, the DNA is TGTGCCAGCAGCCTATACGAGCGTAATCAGCCCCAGCATTTT. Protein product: CASSLYERNQPQHF.

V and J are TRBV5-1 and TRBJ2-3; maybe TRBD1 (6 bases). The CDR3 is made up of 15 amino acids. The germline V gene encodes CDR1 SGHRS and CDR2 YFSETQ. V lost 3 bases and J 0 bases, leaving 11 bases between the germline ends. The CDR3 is CASSSGTPSTDTQYF. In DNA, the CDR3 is TGCGCCAGCAGCTCCGGGACACCTAGCACAGATACGCAGTATTTT.

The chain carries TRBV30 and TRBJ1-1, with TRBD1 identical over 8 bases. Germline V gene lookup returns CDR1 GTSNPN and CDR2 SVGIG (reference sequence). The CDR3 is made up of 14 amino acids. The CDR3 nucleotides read TGTGCGTGCTCCCACGGGACAGGGAACACTGAAGCTTTCTTT. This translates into CACSHGTGNTEAFF.

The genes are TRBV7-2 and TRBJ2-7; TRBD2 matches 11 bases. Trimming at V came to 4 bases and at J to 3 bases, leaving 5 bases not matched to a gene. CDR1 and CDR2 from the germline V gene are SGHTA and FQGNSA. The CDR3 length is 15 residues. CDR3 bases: TGTGCCAGCAGCTACCTAGCGGGAGGAAGCTACGAGCAGTACTTC. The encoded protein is CASSYLAGGSYEQYF. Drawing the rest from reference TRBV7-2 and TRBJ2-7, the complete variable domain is GAGVSQSPSNKVTEKGKDVELRCDPISGHTALYWYRQSLGQGLEFLIYFQGNSAPDKSGLPSDRFSAERTGGSVSTLTIQRTQQEDSAVYLCASSYLAGGSYEQYFGPGTRLTVT.

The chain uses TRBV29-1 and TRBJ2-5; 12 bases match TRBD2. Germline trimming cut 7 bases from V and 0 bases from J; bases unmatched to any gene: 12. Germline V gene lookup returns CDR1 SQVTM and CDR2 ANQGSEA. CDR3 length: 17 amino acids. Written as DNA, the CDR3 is TGCAGCGCCCCAATGGATTGGACTAGCGGGGACCAAGAGACCCAGTACTTC. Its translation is CSAPMDWTSGDQETQYF.

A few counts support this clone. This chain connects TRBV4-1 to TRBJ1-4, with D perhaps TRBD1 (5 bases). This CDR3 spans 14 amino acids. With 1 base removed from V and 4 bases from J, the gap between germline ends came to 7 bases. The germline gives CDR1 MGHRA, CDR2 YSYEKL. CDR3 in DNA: TGCGCCAGCAGCCAAGGACAGCTTAATGAAAAACTGTTTTTT. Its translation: CASSQGQLNEKLFF.

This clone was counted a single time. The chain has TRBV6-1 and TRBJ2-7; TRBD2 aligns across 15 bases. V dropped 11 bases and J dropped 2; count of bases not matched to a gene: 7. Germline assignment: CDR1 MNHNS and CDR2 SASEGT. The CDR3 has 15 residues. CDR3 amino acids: CAAKGLAGGAYEQYF. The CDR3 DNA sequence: TGTGCCGCGAAGGGACTAGCGGGAGGCGCCTACGAGCAGTACTTC.

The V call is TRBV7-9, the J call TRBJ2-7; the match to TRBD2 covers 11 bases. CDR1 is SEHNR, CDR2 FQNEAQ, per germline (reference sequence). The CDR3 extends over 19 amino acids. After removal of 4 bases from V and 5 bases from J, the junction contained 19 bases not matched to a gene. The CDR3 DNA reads TGTGCCAGCAGCTCCCACCCCGGGCTAGCGGGAGGTGTCTGGGACGAGCAGTACTTC. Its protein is CASSSHPGLAGGVWDEQYF.

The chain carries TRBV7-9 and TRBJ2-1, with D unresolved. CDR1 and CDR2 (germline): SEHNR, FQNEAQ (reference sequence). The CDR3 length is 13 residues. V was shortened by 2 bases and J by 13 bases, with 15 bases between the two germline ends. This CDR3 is CASSLQVDVFQFF. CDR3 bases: TGTGCCAGCAGCTTACAGGTTGATGTATTTCAGTTCTTC.

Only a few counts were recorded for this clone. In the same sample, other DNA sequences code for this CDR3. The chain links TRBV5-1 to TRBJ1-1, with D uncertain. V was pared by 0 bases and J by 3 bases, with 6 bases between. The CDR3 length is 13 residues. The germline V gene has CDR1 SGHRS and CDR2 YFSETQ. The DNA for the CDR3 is TGCGCCAGCAGCTTGGAGAGATACACTGAAGCTTTCTTT. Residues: CASSLERYTEAFF.

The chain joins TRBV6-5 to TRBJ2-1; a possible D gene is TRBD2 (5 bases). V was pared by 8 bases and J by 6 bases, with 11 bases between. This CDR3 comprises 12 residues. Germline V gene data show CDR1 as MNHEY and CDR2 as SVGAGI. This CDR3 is CASHSGANEQFF. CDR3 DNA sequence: TGTGCCAGCCACAGCGGAGCCAATGAGCAGTTCTTC.

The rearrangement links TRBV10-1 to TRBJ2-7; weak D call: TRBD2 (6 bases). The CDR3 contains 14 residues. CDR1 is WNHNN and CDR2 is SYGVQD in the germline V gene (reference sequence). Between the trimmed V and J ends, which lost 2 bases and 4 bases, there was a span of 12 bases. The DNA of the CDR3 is TGCGCCAGCAGTGAGACGGGGGATCCGTACGAGCAGTACTTC. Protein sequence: CASSETGDPYEQYF.

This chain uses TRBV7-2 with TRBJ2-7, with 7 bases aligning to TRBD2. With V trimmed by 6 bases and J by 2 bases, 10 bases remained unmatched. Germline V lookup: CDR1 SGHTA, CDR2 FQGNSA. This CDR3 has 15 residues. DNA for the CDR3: TGTGCCAGCAGTCCTATCCCTAGCGGCACCTACGAGCAGTACTTC. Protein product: CASSPIPSGTYEQYF.

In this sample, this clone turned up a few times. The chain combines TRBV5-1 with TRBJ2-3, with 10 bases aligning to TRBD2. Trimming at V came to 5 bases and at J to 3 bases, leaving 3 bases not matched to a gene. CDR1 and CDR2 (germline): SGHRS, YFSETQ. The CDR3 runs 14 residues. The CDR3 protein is CASRLAGITDTQYF. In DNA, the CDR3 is TGCGCCAGCAGACTAGCGGGGATTACAGATACGCAGTATTTT.

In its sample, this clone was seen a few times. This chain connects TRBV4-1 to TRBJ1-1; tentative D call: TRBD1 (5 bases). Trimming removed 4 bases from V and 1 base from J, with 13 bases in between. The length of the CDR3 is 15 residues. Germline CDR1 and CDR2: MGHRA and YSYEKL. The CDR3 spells CASSPATTGNTEAFF. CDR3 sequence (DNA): TGCGCCAGCAGCCCCGCCACCACAGGGAACACTGAAGCTTTCTTT.

CDR3 nucleotides: TGCGCCAGCAGTAGGAGGCAAGAGACCCAGTACTTC. This gives the protein CASSRRQETQYF. The chain couples TRBV5-1 to TRBJ2-5; D might be TRBD2 (5 bases). The CDR3 totals 12 residues. Trimming took off 5 bases at V and 2 bases at J, with 7 bases between the two ends. CDR1 and CDR2 (germline): SGHRS, YFSETQ.

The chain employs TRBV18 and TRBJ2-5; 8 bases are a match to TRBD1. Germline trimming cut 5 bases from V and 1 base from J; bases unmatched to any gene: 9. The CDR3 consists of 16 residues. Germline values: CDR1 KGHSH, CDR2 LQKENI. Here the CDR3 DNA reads TGTGCCAGCTCAACCCTCACAGGGGGTGCCCAAGAGACCCAGTACTTC. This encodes CASSTLTGGAQETQYF. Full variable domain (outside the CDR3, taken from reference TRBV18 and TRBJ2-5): NAGVMQNPRHLVRRRGQEARLRCSPMKGHSHVYWYRQLPEEGLKFMVYLQKENIIDESGMPKERFSAEFPKEGPSILRIQQVVRGDSAAYFCASSTLTGGAQETQYFGPGTRLLVL.

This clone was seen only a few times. For the CDR3, the DNA is TGTGCCAGTAGTTTGGTGGGGGGCACCGGGGAGCTGTTTTTT. The encoded protein is CASSLVGGTGELFF. This chain links TRBV19 with TRBJ2-2; D might be TRBD2 (6 bases). Germline V gives CDR1 LNHDA, CDR2 SQIVND (reference sequence). The CDR3 is made up of 14 amino acids. V dropped 5 bases and J dropped 4 bases, with 11 bases sitting between them.

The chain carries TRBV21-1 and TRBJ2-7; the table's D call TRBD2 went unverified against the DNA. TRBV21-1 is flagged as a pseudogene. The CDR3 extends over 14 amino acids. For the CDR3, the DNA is TGTGCCAGCAGCAAAAAAGCGGGAGATAACGAGCAGTACTTC. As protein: CASSKKAGDNEQYF.